This record concerns one T cell receptor beta chain sequence. Its antigen remains unknown. Germline V lookup: CDR1 MNHNY, CDR2 SVGAGI (reference sequence). With 2 bases removed from V and 7 bases from J, the gap between germline ends came to 5 bases. The CDR3 spans 11 residues. The authors ran a second PCR of about 7 to 11 cycles using a sample-barcoded 5' primer and a J-beta primer mix. Using its own MiXCR run on the 5' RACE reads, TCRdb lists one record per CDR3 protein. The profile shows about 640,000 distinct CDR3 sequences, 45% to 65% of them singletons. These data are taken from a study of blood T cells in healthy people across ages. Study observations and caveats: More naive CD4+ cells and higher diversity marked long-lived donors relative to aged donors.

The chain recombines TRBV6-6 with TRBJ2-5; D ambiguous. The receptor was isolated from a man aged 55 to 70 in good health. The sample consisted of blood. For the CDR3, the DNA is TGTGCCAGCAGTTACGGTGGGACCCAGTACTTC. It is translated as CASSYGGTQYF.